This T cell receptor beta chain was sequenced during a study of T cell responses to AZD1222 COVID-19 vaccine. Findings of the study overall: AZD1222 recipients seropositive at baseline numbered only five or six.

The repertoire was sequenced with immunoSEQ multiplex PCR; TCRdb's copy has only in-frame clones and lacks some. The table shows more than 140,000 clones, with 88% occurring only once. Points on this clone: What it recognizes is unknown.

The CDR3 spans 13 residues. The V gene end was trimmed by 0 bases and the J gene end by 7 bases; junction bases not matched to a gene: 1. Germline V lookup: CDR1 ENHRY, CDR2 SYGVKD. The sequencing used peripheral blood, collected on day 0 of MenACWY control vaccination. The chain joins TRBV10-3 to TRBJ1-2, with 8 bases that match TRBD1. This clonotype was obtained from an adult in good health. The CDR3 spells CAISESTGGGYTF. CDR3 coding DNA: TGTGCCATCAGTGAGTCAACAGGGGGTGGCTACACCTTC.